A single T cell receptor (beta chain) is shown here with its context. Only a few counts were recorded for this clone. Its antigen specificity is not known. No qualities accompany the bases; no much larger clone lies one base away. This sample was taken from a study of beta chain features in type 1 diabetes (dated by TCRdb to the late 2010s). At the level of the whole study: No differences in mean age, gender distribution, total cell number or subset yield were found between patients and healthy donors. Regulatory and stem cell-like memory subsets were obtained from only 8 patients and about eight healthy donors, while naive and central memory subsets were obtained from all 30 or so donors. A total of some 100,000,000 sorted cells were examined across all samples, and a strong correlation was observed between cell number per subset and RNA yield. The study compared the TCRB repertoires of sorted circulating CD4+ T cell subsets in recently diagnosed type 1 diabetes patients with those in matched healthy donors.

Broad study findings and their caveats: Fewer insertions and more nucleotide deletions at VDJ recombination sites were observed in patients with type 1 diabetes, implying thymic rearrangement abnormalities. Naive, central memory and regulatory TCRB repertoires appeared to be more alike among patients than among healthy donors. Type 1 diabetes patients showed a moderate but significant shortening of TCRB CDR3 length in all four CD4+ subsets. Because cDNA was sequenced instead of genomic DNA, highly expressing activated cells could be over-represented, though the groups showed no difference in activation or CD3 levels. Shorter templates might have been favored by PCR, but patient and control samples were amplified and corrected together, so both groups would have been affected equally by any skew. Because the HLA sub-analyses included only small numbers of individuals, any influence of HLA type on TCRB rearrangement was left unresolved.

The entire amount of isolated RNA was reverse transcribed using the High Capacity cDNA Reverse Transcription Kit, so the sequenced TCRB transcripts were expressed ones. Naive, central memory and regulatory T cell samples underwent deep immunoSEQ sequencing, averaging about 3.57 million total reads per sample. Sorted cells were lysed in RLT buffer and RNA was extracted with DNase-treated RNeasy Micro or Mini kits, depending on cell number. Each cell subset was processed separately to prevent cross-contamination, with patient and healthy donor samples processed together. The immunoSEQ multiplex PCR was used to amplify TCRB sequences from cDNA, yielding 87-bp fragments that span the CDR3 region. The amplicons were sequenced using the Illumina HiSeq platform. Under the source paper's analysis protocol: Synthetic template baselines were used to correct PCR bias computationally, reads within Hamming distance 2 were collapsed together, and singletons that could not be merged were discarded. By aligning reads against IMGT, V, D and J genes, CDR3 length, and insertions or deletions at six rearrangement sites were assigned. Clonotype counts were normalized to sorted cell number within each subset before computing true diversity and Gini coefficients with the tcR R package. The overlap coefficient, calculated on TCRB nucleotide sequences, was used to measure repertoire sharing. As a proxy for the pre-selection repertoire, out-of-frame TCRB sequences from naive cells were analyzed. TCRdb holds this immuneACCESS table with in-frame rearrangements only. Some clones are missing; in checked studies, unresolved V genes explain under half, and the rest has no known cause. That table gives V, J and clone size, and the DNA gave D and trimming. In all, the sample holds a few hundred thousand clones, and about 20% of those were seen once. About 0.044% of the sample rests with the top ten.

From each donor, a single peripheral blood sample of about 100 mL on average was drawn into heparinised tubes. A BD FACSAria II and a panel including CD45RO, CCR7, CD25, CD127, CD95 and CD27 were used to sort naive, central memory, regulatory and stem cell-like memory CD4+ T cells. Purity was above 95% for every sorted population. PBMCs were isolated immediately by Lymphoprep density gradient centrifugation and stained directly without culture. So that batch effects would be minimized, each experiment stained and sorted samples in pairs, pairing one healthy donor with one patient. The sample taken for sequencing was naive CD4+ T cells from blood. The sample's cell subset or site label is to be understood as: true naive CD4+ T cells. The TCR originated in a woman between 18 and 30 years old in good health.

The sequence in DNA is TGTGCCAGCAGCTTACCACAGGGGGAGCAGTACTTC. This translates into CASSLPQGEQYF. The receptor chain draws on TRBV7-9 and TRBJ2-7; 7 central nucleotides agree with TRBD1. The germline V gene (reference sequence) provides CDR1 SEHNR and CDR2 FQNEAQ. Germline trimming: 2 bases from V, 7 bases from J; junction bases outside gene matches: 2. Reading from cysteine to phenylalanine, the CDR3 counts 12 amino acids. The read is trimmed to its CDR3 DNA, 36 bases read in frame from base 1.